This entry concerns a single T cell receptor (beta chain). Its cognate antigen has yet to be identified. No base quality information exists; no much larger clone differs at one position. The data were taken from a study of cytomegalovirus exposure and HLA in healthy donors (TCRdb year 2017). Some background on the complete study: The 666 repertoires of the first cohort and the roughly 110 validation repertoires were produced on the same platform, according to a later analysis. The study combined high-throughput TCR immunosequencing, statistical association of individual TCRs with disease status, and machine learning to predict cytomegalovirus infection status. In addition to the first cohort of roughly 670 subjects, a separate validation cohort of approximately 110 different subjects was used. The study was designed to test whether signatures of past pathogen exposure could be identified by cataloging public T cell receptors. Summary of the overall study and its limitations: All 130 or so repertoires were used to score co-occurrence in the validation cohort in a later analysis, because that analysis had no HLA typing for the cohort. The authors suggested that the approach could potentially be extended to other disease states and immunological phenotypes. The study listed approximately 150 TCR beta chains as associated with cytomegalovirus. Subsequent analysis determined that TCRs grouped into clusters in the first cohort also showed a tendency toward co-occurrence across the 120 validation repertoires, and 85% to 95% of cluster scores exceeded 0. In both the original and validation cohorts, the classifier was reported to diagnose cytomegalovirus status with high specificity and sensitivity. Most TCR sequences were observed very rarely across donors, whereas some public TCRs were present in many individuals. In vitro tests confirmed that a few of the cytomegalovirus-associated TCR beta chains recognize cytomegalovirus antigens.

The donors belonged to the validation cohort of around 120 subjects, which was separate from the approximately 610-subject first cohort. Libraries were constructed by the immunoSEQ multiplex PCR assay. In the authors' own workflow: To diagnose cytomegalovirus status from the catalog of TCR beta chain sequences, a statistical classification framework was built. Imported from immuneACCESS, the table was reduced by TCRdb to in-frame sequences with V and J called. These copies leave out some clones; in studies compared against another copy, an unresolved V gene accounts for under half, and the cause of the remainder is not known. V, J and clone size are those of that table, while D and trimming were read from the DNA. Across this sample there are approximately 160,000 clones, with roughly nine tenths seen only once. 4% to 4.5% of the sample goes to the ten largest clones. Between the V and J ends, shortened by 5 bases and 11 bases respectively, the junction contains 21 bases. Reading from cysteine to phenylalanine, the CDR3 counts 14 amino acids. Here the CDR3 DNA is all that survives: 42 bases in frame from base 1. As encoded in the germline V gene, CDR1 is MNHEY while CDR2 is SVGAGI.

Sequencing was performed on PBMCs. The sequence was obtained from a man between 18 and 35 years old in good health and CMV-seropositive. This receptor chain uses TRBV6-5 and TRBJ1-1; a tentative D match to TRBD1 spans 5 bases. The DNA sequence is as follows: TGTGCCAGCAGTCCCCTCGACAGCCCCGTCGGGGCTTTCTTT. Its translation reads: CASSPLDSPVGAFF.